This T cell receptor beta chain was profiled in a study of T cells after yellow fever vaccination. Turning to this clonotype: Its specificity is not known. One junction end disagrees with the germline gene, perhaps due to a read error.

The CDR3 length is 15 residues. Per the germline V gene, CDR1 is MRHNA and CDR2 is SNTAGT. A 5'RACE template-switching step, the method used to make TCR cDNA, added a universal primer site and UMIs. One entry per CDR3 protein, called by TCRdb with MiXCR from the 5' RACE reads. The repertoire holds roughly 300,000 distinct CDR3 sequences, roughly 8.4% seen once, with approximately 18% in the top ten. Study-wide findings and caveats: A large majority of primary-vaccination clones showed up again after the booster (roughly 96% CD4, around 88% CD8).

The chain links TRBV6-4 to TRBJ2-1, with D tentatively TRBD2 (6 bases). The sequence was obtained from a man aged 18 to 29 who received the YFV17D yellow fever vaccine. The starting material was PBMCs, obtained more than 35 days after the first yellow fever vaccination. The CDR3 loop is CSSSDSAGSYNEQFF. In DNA, the CDR3 is TGTTCCAGCAGTGACTCAGCGGGCTCCTACAATGAGCAGTTCTTC.